One and the same sample provided the 3 T cell receptor beta chains below, sequenced in a study of T cell repertoires in aging, cancer and after chemotherapy. A mixed TRB-A/B primer pool amplified rearranged TRB by multiplex touch-down PCR. Via MiXCR, TCRdb re-called the multiplex PCR reads, giving one row per CDR3 protein. The sample carries some 9,200 distinct CDR3 sequences, more than 50% recorded once. The template was genomic DNA from peripheral blood, not RNA. Material for sequencing was blood. Receptors originate from a human donor in good health.

The V call is TRBV18, the J call TRBJ1-1; no clear D. CDR3 size: 13 residues. Germline V gene data show CDR1 as KGHSH and CDR2 as LQKENI. Between the trimmed V and J ends, which lost 5 bases and 1 base, there was a span of 8 bases. CDR3 region: CASSSTENTEAFF. The CDR3 DNA reads TGTGCCAGCTCATCTACAGAGAACACTGAAGCTTTCTTT.

This clonotype was seen only a few times. This chain links TRBV18 with TRBJ1-3, with D perhaps matching TRBD1 (5 bases). The CDR3 runs 16 residues. Trimming pared 0 bases from V and 0 bases from J, leaving 9 bases between. CDR1 and CDR2 from the germline V gene are KGHSH and LQKENI. In DNA form, the CDR3 reads TGTGCCAGCTCACCACCGGGGGTGATCTCTGGAAACACCATATATTTT. Protein product: CASSPPGVISGNTIYF.

On this clonotype: One end of the junction is discordant with germline, which a read error may explain. This chain joins TRBV5-1 and TRBJ1-1; 7 bases are shared with TRBD1. The length of the CDR3 is 17 residues. Germline assignment: CDR1 SGHRS and CDR2 YFSETQ. The CDR3 sequence is CASSFGTVNSGVRRAFF. The CDR3, as DNA: TGTGCCAGCAGCTTCGGGACAGTCAACAGCGGGGTGAGAAGAGCTTTCTTT.